The clone carrying this TCR beta chain was seen only a few times. The antigen remains unidentified. V lost 2 bases and J lost 7, with 10 bases in between. There are 12 residues in the CDR3. Germline loops: CDR1 SGHRS, CDR2 YFSETQ. This specimen belongs to a study of early T cells in non-severe SARS-CoV-2 infection. Across the study: Sequenced material consisted of bulk RNA (from unsorted whole blood), and chains were unpaired. General study points: Matches to VDJdb favored anti-spike CD8 responses and missed private and CD4 specificities.

Researchers attached unique molecular identifiers to individual cDNA molecules. In TCRdb, the 5' RACE reads were re-called with MiXCR into one record per CDR3 protein. The sample includes some 57,000 distinct CDR3 sequences, 12% of them seen just once. The sample comprised whole blood. The chain links TRBV5-1 to TRBJ2-7; tentatively, D is TRBD2 (5 bases). The sequence was collected from an adult who was a healthcare worker with PCR-confirmed SARS-CoV-2 infection or an uninfected control (not recorded which). The CDR3 loop is CASSLASGEQYF. The CDR3, as DNA: TGCGCCAGCAGCTTAGCGTCGGGGGAGCAGTACTTC.